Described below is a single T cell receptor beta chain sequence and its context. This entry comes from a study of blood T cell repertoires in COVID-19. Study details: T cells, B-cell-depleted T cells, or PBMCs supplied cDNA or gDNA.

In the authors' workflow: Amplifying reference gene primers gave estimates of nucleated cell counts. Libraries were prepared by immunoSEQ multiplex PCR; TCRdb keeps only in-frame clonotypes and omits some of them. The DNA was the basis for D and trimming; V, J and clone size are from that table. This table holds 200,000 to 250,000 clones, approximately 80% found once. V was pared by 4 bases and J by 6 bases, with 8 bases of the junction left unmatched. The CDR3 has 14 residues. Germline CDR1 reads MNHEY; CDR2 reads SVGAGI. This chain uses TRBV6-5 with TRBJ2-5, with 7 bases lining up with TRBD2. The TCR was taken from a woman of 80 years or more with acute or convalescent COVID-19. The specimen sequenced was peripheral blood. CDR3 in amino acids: CASSSVGGGQTQYF. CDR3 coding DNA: TGTGCCAGCAGTTCCGTCGGCGGGGGTCAGACCCAGTACTTC.